This TCR beta chain was profiled in a study of stem cell transplantation in POMP-related autoinflammatory disease. About the research overall: DNA chimerism showed 100% graft donor engraftment of neutrophils and platelets through one year.

The table came from immunoSEQ multiplex PCR; TCRdb's copy has only in-frame clones and leaves some out. This table has about 9,900 clones, roughly 80% appearing once. V was trimmed by 6 bases and J by 4 bases, leaving 12 bases between them. The germline CDR1 and CDR2 sequences are MNHEY and SVGEGT. The CDR3 covers 13 residues. Findings and limits, study-wide: Across all analyzed T-cell subsets, patients with PRAID tended toward reduced diversity and increased clonality.

Prominent immunodeficiency with autoinflammation defined PRAID. Turning to this clone: Antigen: not known.

The rearrangement links TRBV6-2 or TRBV6-3 to TRBJ2-5; no definite D call. The material sequenced was CD4+ T cells from PBMCs, taken after stem cell transplantation. The source of this sequence is a human patient with POMP-related autoinflammation and immune dysregulation (PRAID). The T cells may come from the graft donor. In DNA form, the CDR3 reads TGTGCCAGCAGGCCTCGCTGGGGAGAGACCCAGTACTTC. Its protein is CASRPRWGETQYF.